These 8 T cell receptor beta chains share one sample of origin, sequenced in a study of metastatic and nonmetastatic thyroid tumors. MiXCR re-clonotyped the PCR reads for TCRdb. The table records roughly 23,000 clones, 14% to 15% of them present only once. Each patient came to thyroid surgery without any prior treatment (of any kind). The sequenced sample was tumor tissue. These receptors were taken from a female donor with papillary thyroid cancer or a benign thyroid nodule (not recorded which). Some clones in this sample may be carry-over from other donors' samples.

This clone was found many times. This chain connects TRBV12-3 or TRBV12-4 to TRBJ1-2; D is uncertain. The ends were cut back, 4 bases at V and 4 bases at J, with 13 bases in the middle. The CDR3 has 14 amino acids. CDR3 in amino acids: CASSSAFSTYGYTF. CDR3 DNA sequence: TGTGCCAGCAGTTCCGCGTTTAGTACCTATGGCTACACCTTC.

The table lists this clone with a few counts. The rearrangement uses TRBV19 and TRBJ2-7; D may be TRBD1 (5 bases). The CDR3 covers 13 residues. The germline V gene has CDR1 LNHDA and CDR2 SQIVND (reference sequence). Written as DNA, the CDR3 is TGTGAAAGTAGTAGTCCAGGGCGTTGGGAGCAGTACTTC. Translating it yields CESSSPGRWEQYF.

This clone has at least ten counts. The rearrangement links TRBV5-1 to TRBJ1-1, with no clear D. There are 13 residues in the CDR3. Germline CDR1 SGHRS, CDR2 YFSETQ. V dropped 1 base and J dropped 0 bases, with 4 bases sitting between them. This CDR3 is CASSLTMNTEAFF. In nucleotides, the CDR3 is TGCGCCAGCAGCTTGACCATGAACACTGAAGCTTTCTTT.

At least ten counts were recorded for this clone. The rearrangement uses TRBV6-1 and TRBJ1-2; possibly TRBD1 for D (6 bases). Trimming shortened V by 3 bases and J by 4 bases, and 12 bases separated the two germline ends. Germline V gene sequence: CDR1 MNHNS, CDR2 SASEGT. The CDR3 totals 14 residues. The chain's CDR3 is CASSDGQPLYGYTF. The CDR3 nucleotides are TGTGCCAGCAGTGACGGACAGCCTCTCTATGGCTACACCTTC.

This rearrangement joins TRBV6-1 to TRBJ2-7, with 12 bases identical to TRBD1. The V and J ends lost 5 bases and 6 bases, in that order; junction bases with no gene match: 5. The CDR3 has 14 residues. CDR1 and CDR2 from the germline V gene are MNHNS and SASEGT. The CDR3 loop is CASSTGTGGAEQYF. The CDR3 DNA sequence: TGTGCCAGCAGTACCGGGACAGGGGGCGCCGAGCAGTACTTC.

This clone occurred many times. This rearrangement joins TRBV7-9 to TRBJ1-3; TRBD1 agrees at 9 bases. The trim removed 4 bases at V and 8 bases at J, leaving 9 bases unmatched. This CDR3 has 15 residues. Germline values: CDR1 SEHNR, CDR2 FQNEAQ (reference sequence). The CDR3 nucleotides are TGTGCCAGCAGCTCGGACAGGGGAGGGGAAGACACCATATATTTT. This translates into CASSSDRGGEDTIYF.

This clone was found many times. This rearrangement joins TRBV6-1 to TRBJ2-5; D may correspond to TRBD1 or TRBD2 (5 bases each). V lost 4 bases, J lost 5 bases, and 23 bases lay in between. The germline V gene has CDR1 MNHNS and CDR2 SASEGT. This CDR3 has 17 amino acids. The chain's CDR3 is CASSGARDRLTRETQYF. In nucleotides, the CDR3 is TGTGCCAGCAGTGGAGCTAGGGACCGACTTACTAGGGAGACCCAGTACTTC.

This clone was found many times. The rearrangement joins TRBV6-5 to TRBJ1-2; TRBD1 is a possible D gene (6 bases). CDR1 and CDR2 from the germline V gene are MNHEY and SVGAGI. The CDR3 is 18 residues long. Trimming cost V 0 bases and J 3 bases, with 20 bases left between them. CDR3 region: CASSYSNGPGGADYGYTF. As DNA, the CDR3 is TGTGCCAGCAGTTACTCCAATGGTCCGGGGGGCGCCGACTATGGCTACACCTTC.